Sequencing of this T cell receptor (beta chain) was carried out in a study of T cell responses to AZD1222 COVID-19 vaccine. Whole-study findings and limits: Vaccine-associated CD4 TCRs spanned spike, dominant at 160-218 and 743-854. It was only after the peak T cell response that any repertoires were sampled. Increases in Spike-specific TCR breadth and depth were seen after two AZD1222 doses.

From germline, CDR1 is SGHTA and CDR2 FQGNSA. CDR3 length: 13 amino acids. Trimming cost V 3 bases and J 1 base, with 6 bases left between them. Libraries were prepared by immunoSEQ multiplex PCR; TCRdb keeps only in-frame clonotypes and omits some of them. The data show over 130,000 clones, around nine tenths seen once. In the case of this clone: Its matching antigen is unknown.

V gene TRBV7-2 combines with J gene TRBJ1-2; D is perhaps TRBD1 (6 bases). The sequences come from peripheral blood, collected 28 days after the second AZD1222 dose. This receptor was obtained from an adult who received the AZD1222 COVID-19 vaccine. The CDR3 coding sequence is TGTGCCAGCAGCTTGGACAGTAACTATGGCTACACCTTC. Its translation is CASSLDSNYGYTF.